This T cell receptor beta chain was profiled in a study of T cell repertoires in cytomegalovirus infection. Study-level results: The response measured ex vivo was dominated by TCR beta clonotypes (HLA-C-restricted and CMV-specific).

Via MiXCR, TCRdb re-called the reads, giving one row per CDR3 protein. Among 900,000 to 950,000 distinct CDR3 sequences listed, 30% to 40% were seen once. Regarding this clonotype: Antigen specificity is unknown.

Germline CDR1 and CDR2: MNHNY and SVGAGI (reference sequence). CDR3 length: 16 amino acids. V was clipped by 5 bases and J by 2 bases, with 16 bases between them. The source material was cultured CD8+ T cells from PBMCs, sampled from culture after CMV antigen stimulation. This clonotype was obtained from a human donor in good health (CMV status not recorded). Some clones in this sample may be carry-over from other donors' samples. The V and J genes are TRBV6-6 and TRBJ2-4, with D hard to call. The CDR3 spells CASSTDGRYSKNIQYF. CDR3 nucleotide sequence: TGTGCCAGCAGTACCGACGGCCGTTACTCCAAAAACATTCAGTACTTC.